Listed here are 11 T cell receptor beta chains from one sample, sequenced in a study of cytomegalovirus exposure and HLA in healthy donors (dated by TCRdb to about 2017). The library was built by means of the immunoSEQ multiplex PCR assay. A mixture of 60 forward primers for TCR Vbeta segments and 13 reverse primers for TCR Jbeta segments was used in the multiplex PCR. TCRdb mirrors the immuneACCESS table, restricted to in-frame sequences. Some clones are absent from its copies; in checked studies, under half trace to an unresolved V gene, and the reason for the others is unknown. In this sample the table shows about 140,000 clones, about 77% of which occur a single time. Together, the top ten hold roughly 1.6% of the sample. What was sequenced was PBMCs. The source of these receptors is a female donor in good health and CMV-seronegative.

The chain has TRBV11-3 and TRBJ1-3; 9 bases match TRBD1. The V gene's germline CDR1 is SGHNT and CDR2 YENEEA. The CDR3 spans 18 residues. Losses at the gene ends were 5 bases for V and 3 bases for J; bases not matched to a gene: 14. The CDR3 DNA sequence: TGTGCCAGCAGCACCATGTTCCTGGGACAGGGCTTTGGAAACACCATATATTTT. Its translation is CASSTMFLGQGFGNTIYF.

V is TRBV4-2 and J is TRBJ1-1; D is ambiguous. Germline values: CDR1 LGHNA, CDR2 YNFKEQ. V was shortened by 0 bases and J by 1 base, with 6 bases between the two germline ends. The CDR3 is 14 amino acids. This chain's CDR3 is CASSQDSGNTEAFF. DNA of the CDR3: TGTGCCAGCAGCCAAGATAGCGGGAACACTGAAGCTTTCTTT.

This clone was recorded a few times. V gene TRBV21-1 combines with J gene TRBJ2-5; the table gives TRBD2 as D, unverified against the DNA. TRBV21-1 constitutes a pseudogene. The CDR3 consists of 14 residues. This CDR3 reads CASSRGLETETQYF. In DNA form, the CDR3 reads TGTGCCAGCAGTAGGGGACTAGAGACGGAGACCCAGTACTTC.

V is TRBV30 and J is TRBJ2-5, with TRBD2 matching 7 bases. V was clipped by 8 bases and J by 4 bases; unmatched bases: 7. Germline V gene sequence: CDR1 GTSNPN, CDR2 SVGIG (reference sequence). CDR3 length equals 12 residues. CDR3 residues: CARGGLGETQYF. The CDR3 nucleotides are TGTGCCCGGGGAGGGTTGGGAGAGACCCAGTACTTC.

This clone showed up just once. The chain combines TRBV7-9 with TRBJ2-5, with 7 bases fitting TRBD2. This CDR3 spans 12 amino acids. The germline V gene has CDR1 SEHNR and CDR2 FQNEAQ (reference sequence). The V and J ends lost 11 bases and 5 bases, in that order; junction bases with no gene match: 8. CDR3 DNA: TGTGCCGGACAAGCGGGGTCGGAGACCCAGTACTTC. The encoded protein is CAGQAGSETQYF.

This clone appeared a single time. The J gene is TRBJ1-1, the V gene TRBV28, with D possibly being TRBD1 (6 bases). The CDR3 spans 14 residues. Per the germline V gene, CDR1 is MDHEN and CDR2 is SYDVKM. The V end lost 5 bases, the J end lost 5 bases, and 15 bases lay between the germline ends. CDR3 coding DNA: TGTGCCAGCAGTCTACAGGGTGGGAAGACTGAAGCTTTCTTT. Translation: CASSLQGGKTEAFF.

The chain uses TRBV10-2 and TRBJ1-2; 7 bases are a match to TRBD1. The length of the CDR3 is 14 residues. From germline, CDR1 is WSHSY and CDR2 SAAADI. The trim removed 2 bases at V and 7 bases at J, leaving 7 bases unmatched. CDR3 sequence: CASSEGAGQSGYTF. CDR3 DNA sequence: TGCGCCAGCAGTGAGGGGGCGGGACAGAGTGGCTACACCTTC.

The chain recombines TRBV28 with TRBJ1-3; 7 bases fit TRBD1. In germline, CDR1 is MDHEN, CDR2 SYDVKM. V lost 7 bases, J lost 7 bases, and 10 bases stayed unmatched. The CDR3 covers 14 residues. The DNA for the CDR3 is TGTGCCAGCACCATACAGGGGCTTAGGAACACCATATATTTT. This translates into CASTIQGLRNTIYF. The whole variable domain, remainder taken from reference TRBV28 and TRBJ1-3, is DVKVTQSSRYLVKRTGEKVFLECVQDMDHENMFWYRQDPGLGLRLIYFSYDVKMKEKGDIPEGYSVSREKKERFSLILESASTNQTSMYLCASTIQGLRNTIYFGEGSWLTVV.

The CDR3 coding sequence is TGTGCCTGGACCCAAACAGGGGAAAAACTGTTTTTT. The encoded protein is CAWTQTGEKLFF. The chain carries TRBV30 and TRBJ1-4, with a tentative D call TRBD1 (6 bases). V lost 4 bases to trimming and J lost 8 bases, with 11 bases between them. Germline CDR1 reads GTSNPN; CDR2 reads SVGIG (reference sequence). The CDR3 is made up of 12 amino acids. Full variable domain (missing parts from reference TRBV30 and TRBJ1-4): SQTIHQWPATLVQPVGSPLSLECTVEGTSNPNLYWYRQAAGRGLQLLFYSVGIGQISSEVPQNLSASRPQDRQFILSSKKLLLSDSGFYLCAWTQTGEKLFFGSGTQLSVL.

This clone was picked up a small number of times. This chain joins TRBV7-9 and TRBJ2-7, with 13 bases aligning to TRBD2. CDR1 and CDR2 from the germline V gene are SEHNR and FQNEAQ (reference sequence). Germline trimming cut 10 bases from V and 3 bases from J; bases unmatched to any gene: 6. This CDR3 is built from 14 residues. The CDR3 DNA is TGTGCCACGGGCCGGACTAGCGGGAGCTACGAGCAGTACTTC. Encoded protein: CATGRTSGSYEQYF.

This chain links TRBV19 with TRBJ2-3; the D gene is possibly TRBD2 (6 bases). V dropped 9 bases and J dropped 8 bases, with 12 bases sitting between them. Per the germline V gene, CDR1 is LNHDA and CDR2 is SQIVND (reference sequence). This CDR3 is built from 11 residues. This CDR3 is CASGTGITQYF. CDR3 DNA: TGTGCCAGCGGGACTGGTATTACGCAGTATTTT.